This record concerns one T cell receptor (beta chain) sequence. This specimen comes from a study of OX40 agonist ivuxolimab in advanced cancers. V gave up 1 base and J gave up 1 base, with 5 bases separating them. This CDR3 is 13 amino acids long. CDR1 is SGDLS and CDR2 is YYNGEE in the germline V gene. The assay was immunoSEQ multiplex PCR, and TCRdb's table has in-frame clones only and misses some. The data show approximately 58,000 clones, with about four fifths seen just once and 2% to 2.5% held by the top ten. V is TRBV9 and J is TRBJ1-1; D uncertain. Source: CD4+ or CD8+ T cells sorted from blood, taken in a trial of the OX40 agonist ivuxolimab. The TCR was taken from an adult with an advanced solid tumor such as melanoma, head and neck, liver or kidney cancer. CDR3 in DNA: TGTGCCAGCAGCGTACAAGGGAACACTGAAGCTTTCTTT. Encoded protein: CASSVQGNTEAFF.